This entry lists 16 T cell receptor beta chains sequenced from one sample in a study of blood T cell repertoires in COVID-19. Produced via immunoSEQ multiplex PCR; TCRdb's table is partial and in-frame only. The table records 250,000 to 300,000 clones, around nine tenths of them present only once. Sequenced sample: peripheral blood. The receptors stem from a woman younger than 45 with COVID-19, enrolled during active disease.

This chain joins TRBV5-1 and TRBJ2-6; D remains ambiguous. Trimming cost V 3 bases and J 2 bases, with 15 bases left between them. There are 17 residues in the CDR3. Germline CDR1 and CDR2: SGHRS and YFSETQ. CDR3 bases: TGCGCCAGCAGCTGGGCCCCCAGTGACGCTGGGGCCAACGTCCTGACTTTC. Its protein is CASSWAPSDAGANVLTF.

The J gene is TRBJ1-6, the V gene TRBV5-4; 7 positions match TRBD1. V lost 3 bases to trimming and J lost 0 bases; unmatched junction nucleotides: 6. Germline V gene lookup returns CDR1 SGHNT and CDR2 YYREEE (reference sequence). This CDR3 contains 17 residues. The CDR3 spells CASSSGTASSYNSPLHF. The CDR3 bases are TGTGCCAGCAGCTCGGGGACAGCTAGCTCCTATAATTCACCCCTCCACTTT.

The chain carries TRBV10-1 and TRBJ1-3; 9 bases are a match to TRBD1. This CDR3 is built from 16 residues. With V trimmed by 0 bases and J by 3 bases, 3 bases remained unmatched. Germline V CDR1 and CDR2: WNHNN, SYGVQD (reference sequence). CDR3 DNA sequence: TGCGCCAGCAGTGAGTCAACAGGGGGCTATGGAAACACCATATATTTT. Protein: CASSESTGGYGNTIYF.

The chain combines TRBV30 with TRBJ1-1; possible D gene TRBD1, 5 bases. The CDR3 consists of 13 residues. Germline loops: CDR1 GTSNPN, CDR2 SVGIG (reference sequence). Trimming removed 5 bases from V and 1 base from J, with 11 bases in between. The CDR3 sequence is CAWLAGQNTEAFF. CDR3 bases: TGTGCCTGGTTGGCTGGACAGAACACTGAAGCTTTCTTT.

The chain is built from TRBV6-6 and TRBJ2-7, with 7 bases aligning to TRBD2. The CDR3 extends over 16 amino acids. The J segment lost 7 bases and the V segment lost 0 bases, leaving 12 bases of the junction unmatched. In germline, CDR1 is MNHNY, CDR2 SVGAGI (reference sequence). The CDR3 DNA is TGTGCCAGCAGTTACTCTTCTGGCGGGAGTGTGAGGGAGCAGTACTTC. Its translation: CASSYSSGGSVREQYF.

In its sample, this clone was seen once. The V and J genes are TRBV11-2 and TRBJ2-7; TRBD2 aligns across 11 bases. V shed 4 bases, J shed 4 bases, and the junction held 12 bases outside the gene matches. Germline V gene sequence: CDR1 SGHAT, CDR2 FQNNGV. This CDR3 comprises 17 residues. The CDR3 reads CASSSAGASGRWYEQYF. For the CDR3, the DNA is TGTGCCAGCAGCTCGGCGGGAGCTAGCGGGAGGTGGTACGAGCAGTACTTC.

The rearrangement uses TRBV9 and TRBJ1-2; 9 positions match TRBD1. The CDR3 spans 14 residues. Per the germline V gene, CDR1 is SGDLS and CDR2 is YYNGEE. Trimming took 3 bases from V and 7 from J; bases not matched to a gene: 7. The DNA for the CDR3 is TGTGCCAGCAGCGGGACAGGGGTCTTCTCTGGCTACACCTTC. Protein product: CASSGTGVFSGYTF.

J is TRBJ2-5 and V is TRBV5-1, with 9 bases identical to TRBD1. Losses at the gene ends were 4 bases for V and 6 bases for J; bases not matched to a gene: 13. Germline CDR1 reads SGHRS; CDR2 reads YFSETQ. CDR3 length equals 16 residues. CDR3 loop: CASSAEQGAQGKTQYF. The CDR3 region has the DNA TGCGCCAGCAGCGCCGAACAGGGGGCGCAGGGTAAGACCCAGTACTTC.

The chain links TRBV5-1 to TRBJ1-4; 9 bases align to TRBD1. Germline loops: CDR1 SGHRS, CDR2 YFSETQ. Losses at the gene ends were 1 base for V and 6 bases for J; bases not matched to a gene: 4. CDR3 length: 15 residues. CDR3 coding DNA: TGCGCCAGCAGCTTGTCGGGGACAGGGTATGAAAAACTGTTTTTT. The encoded protein is CASSLSGTGYEKLFF.

The V call is TRBV6-1, the J call TRBJ1-3, with TRBD1 as a possible D gene (6 bases). CDR3 length: 16 amino acids. V lost 1 base, J lost 1 base, and 11 bases lay in between. Germline lookup yields CDR1 MNHNS and CDR2 SASEGT. The DNA for the CDR3 is TGTGCCAGCAGTGAAGTGGGGACACCTTCTGGAAACACCATATATTTT. Translated: CASSEVGTPSGNTIYF.

This clone showed up just once. The rearrangement uses TRBV14 and TRBJ2-3, with a tentative D call TRBD2 (5 bases). This CDR3 is built from 15 residues. Germline V lookup: CDR1 SGHDN, CDR2 FVKESK. The V end lost 4 bases, the J end lost 2 bases, and 13 bases lay between the germline ends. The CDR3 region is CASSPRSRDTDTQYF. DNA of the CDR3: TGTGCCAGCAGCCCCAGATCCCGGGACACAGATACGCAGTATTTT.

V and J are TRBV4-1 and TRBJ1-4; D is uncertain. V lost 2 bases, J lost 1 base, and 17 bases lay in between. Germline V gene data show CDR1 as MGHRA and CDR2 as YSYEKL. The CDR3 loop spans 18 amino acids. Here the CDR3 reads CASSQPEELSETNEKLFF. The CDR3 DNA follows: TGCGCCAGCAGCCAACCCGAGGAGCTCAGCGAAACTAATGAAAAACTGTTTTTT.

The table lists this clone with a count of one. The J gene is TRBJ2-7, the V gene TRBV3-1 (or the pseudogene TRBV3-2); 9 positions agree with TRBD2. The V gene's germline CDR1 is LGHDT and CDR2 YNNKEL (reference sequence). The CDR3 is made up of 19 amino acids. With V trimmed by 2 bases and J by 6 bases, 20 bases remained unmatched. In DNA form, the CDR3 reads TGTGCCAGCAGCCAAAACAGAAGGGCGGGAGGGCCCTTGGTTACCGAGCAGTACTTC. Protein: CASSQNRRAGGPLVTEQYF.

The V call is TRBV10-2, the J call TRBJ1-1; 8 nucleotides align to TRBD1. There are 15 residues in the CDR3. Germline loops: CDR1 WSHSY, CDR2 SAAADI. J was trimmed by 4 bases and V by 0 bases; bases with no gene match: 4. The CDR3 sequence: CASSESRQGITEAFF. The DNA for the CDR3 is TGCGCCAGCAGTGAGTCCCGACAGGGGATCACTGAAGCTTTCTTT.

The chain links TRBV20-1 to TRBJ2-7, with TRBD1 as a possible D gene (6 bases). V lost 5 bases and J 4 bases, leaving 9 bases between the germline ends. Germline V gene lookup returns CDR1 DFQATT and CDR2 SNEGSKA (reference sequence). This CDR3 is 11 amino acids long. The CDR3 DNA sequence: TGCAGTGCTTCGGGACAATACGAGCAGTACTTC. It translates to CSASGQYEQYF.

V and J are TRBV14 and TRBJ1-1; D unclear. Germline CDR1 is SGHDN and CDR2 is FVKESK. Trimming removed 3 bases at V and 7 bases at J, with 12 bases between. The CDR3 is made up of 13 amino acids. CDR3 nucleotides: TGTGCCAGCAGCCAGCGCCCGGCGGGTGAAGCTTTCTTT. As protein: CASSQRPAGEAFF.